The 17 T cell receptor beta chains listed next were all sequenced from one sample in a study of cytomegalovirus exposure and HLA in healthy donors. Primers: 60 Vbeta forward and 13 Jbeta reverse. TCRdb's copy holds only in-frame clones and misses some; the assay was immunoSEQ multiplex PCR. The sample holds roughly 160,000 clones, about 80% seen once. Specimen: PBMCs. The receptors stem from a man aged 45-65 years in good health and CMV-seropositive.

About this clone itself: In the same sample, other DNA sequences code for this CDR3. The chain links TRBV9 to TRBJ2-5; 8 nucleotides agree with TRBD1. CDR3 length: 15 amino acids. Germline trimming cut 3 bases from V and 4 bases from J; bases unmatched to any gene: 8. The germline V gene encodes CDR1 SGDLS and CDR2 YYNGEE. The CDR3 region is CASSGQGADRETQYF. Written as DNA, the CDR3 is TGTGCCAGCAGCGGGCAGGGGGCAGATCGAGAGACCCAGTACTTC.

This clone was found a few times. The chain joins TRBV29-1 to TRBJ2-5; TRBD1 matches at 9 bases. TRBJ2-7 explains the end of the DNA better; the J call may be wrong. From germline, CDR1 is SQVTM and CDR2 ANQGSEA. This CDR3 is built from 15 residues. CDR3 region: CSAGQGPQSSYEQYF. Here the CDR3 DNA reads TGCAGCGCTGGACAGGGGCCCCAAAGCTCCTACGAGCAGTACTTC.

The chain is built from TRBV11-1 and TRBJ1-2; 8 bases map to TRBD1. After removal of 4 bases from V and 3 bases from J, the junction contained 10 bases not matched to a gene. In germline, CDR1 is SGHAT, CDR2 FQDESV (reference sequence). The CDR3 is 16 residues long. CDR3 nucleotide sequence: TGTGCCAGCAGCTACAAACAGGGGGGAGAACACTATGGCTACACCTTC. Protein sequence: CASSYKQGGEHYGYTF.

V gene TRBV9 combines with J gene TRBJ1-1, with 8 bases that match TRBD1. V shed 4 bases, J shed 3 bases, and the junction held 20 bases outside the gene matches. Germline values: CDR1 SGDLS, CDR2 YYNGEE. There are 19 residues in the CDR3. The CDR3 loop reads CASSFRDRSTSILDTEAFF. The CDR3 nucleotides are TGTGCCAGCAGCTTCCGGGACAGGTCTACGTCCATCTTGGACACTGAAGCTTTCTTT.

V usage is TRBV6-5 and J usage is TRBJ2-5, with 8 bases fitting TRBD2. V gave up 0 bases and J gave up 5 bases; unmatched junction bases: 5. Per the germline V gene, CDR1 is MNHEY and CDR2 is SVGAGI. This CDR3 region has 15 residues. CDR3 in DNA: TGTGCCAGCAGTTACTCGCGGGGGGCCAGGGAGACCCAGTACTTC. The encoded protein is CASSYSRGARETQYF.

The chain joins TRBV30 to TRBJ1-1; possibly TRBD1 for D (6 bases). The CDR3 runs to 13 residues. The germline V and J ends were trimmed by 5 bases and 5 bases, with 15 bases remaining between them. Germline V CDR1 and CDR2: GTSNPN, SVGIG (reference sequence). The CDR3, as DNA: TGTGCCTGGGCCCTGGGGGCGCAGACTGAAGCTTTCTTT. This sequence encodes CAWALGAQTEAFF.

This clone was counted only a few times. The CDR3 DNA reads as TGTGCCAGCAGTTTTAGCTTTGGCAGTGTGAACACTGAAGCTTTCTTT. It yields the protein CASSFSFGSVNTEAFF. The chain uses TRBV28 and TRBJ1-1; unclear D gene. V lost 3 bases and J lost 0, with 14 bases in between. CDR3 length: 16 residues. Germline CDR1 reads MDHEN; CDR2 reads SYDVKM.

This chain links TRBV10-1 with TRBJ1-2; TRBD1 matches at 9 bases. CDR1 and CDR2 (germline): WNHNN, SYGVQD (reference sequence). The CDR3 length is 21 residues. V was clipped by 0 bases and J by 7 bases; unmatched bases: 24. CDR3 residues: CASSESRENYSSTDRGRGYTF. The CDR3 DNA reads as TGCGCCAGCAGTGAGTCGAGGGAAAACTATTCGTCCACGGACAGGGGCCGTGGCTACACCTTC.

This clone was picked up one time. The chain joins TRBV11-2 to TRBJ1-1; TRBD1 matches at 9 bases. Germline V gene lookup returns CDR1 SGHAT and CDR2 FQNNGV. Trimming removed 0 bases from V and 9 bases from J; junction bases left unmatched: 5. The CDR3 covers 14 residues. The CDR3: CASSLDRDRVKAFF. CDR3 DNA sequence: TGTGCCAGCAGCTTAGATCGGGACAGGGTTAAAGCTTTCTTT.

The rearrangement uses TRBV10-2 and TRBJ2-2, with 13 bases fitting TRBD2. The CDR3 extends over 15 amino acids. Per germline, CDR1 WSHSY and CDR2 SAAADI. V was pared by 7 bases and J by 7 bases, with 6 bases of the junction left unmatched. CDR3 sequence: CASMTSGGIGGELFF. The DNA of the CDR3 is TGCGCCAGCATGACTAGCGGGGGGATCGGCGGGGAGCTGTTTTTT.

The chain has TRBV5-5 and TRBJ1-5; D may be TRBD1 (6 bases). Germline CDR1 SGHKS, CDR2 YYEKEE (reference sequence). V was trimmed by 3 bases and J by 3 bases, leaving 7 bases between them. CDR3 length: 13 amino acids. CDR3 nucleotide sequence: TGTGCCAGCAGCTGGGACAACAATCAGCCCCAGCATTTT. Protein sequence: CASSWDNNQPQHF.

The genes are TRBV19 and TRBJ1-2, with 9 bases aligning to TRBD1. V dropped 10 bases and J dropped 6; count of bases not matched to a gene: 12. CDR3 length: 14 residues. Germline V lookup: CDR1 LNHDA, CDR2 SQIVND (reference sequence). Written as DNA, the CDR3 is TGTGCCACCACAGGGGGCGCCCCCGGTGATGGCTACACCTTC. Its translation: CATTGGAPGDGYTF.

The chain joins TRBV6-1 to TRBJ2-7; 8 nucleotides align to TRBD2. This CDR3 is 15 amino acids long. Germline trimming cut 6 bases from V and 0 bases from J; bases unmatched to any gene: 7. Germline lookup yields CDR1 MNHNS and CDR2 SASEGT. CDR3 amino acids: CASRQRGPLSYEQYF. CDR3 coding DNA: TGTGCCAGCAGGCAGCGGGGGCCCCTCTCCTACGAGCAGTACTTC.

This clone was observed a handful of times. As DNA, the CDR3 is TGTGCCAGCACCTGGACAGACTCGAACACTGAAGCTTTCTTT. Its protein is CASTWTDSNTEAFF. V usage is TRBV6-1 and J usage is TRBJ1-1; TRBD1 is a possible D gene (6 bases). The germline CDR1 and CDR2 sequences are MNHNS and SASEGT. The CDR3 is made up of 14 amino acids. V gave up 7 bases and J gave up 1 base, with 13 bases separating them.

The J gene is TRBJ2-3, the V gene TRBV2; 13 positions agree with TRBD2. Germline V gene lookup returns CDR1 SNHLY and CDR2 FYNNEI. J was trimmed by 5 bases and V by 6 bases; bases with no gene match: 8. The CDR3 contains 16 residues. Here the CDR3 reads CASSSTSGGAIDTQYF. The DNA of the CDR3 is TGTGCCAGCAGCTCCACTAGCGGGGGGGCGATAGATACGCAGTATTTT.

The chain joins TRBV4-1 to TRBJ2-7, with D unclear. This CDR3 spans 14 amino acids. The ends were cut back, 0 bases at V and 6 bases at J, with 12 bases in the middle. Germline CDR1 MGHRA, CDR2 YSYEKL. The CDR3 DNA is TGCGCCAGCAGCCAAGATAACACAGCTACCGAGCAGTACTTC. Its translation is CASSQDNTATEQYF.

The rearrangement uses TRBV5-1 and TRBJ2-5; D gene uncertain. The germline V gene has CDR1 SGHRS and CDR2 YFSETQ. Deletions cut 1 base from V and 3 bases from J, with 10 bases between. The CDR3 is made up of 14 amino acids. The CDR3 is CASSLSIYKETQYF. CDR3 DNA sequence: TGCGCCAGCAGCTTGAGTATATACAAAGAGACCCAGTACTTC. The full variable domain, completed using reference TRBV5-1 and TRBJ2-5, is KAGVTQTPRYLIKTRGQQVTLSCSPISGHRSVSWYQQTPGQGLQFLFEYFSETQRNKGNFPGRFSGRQFSNSRSEMNVSTLELGDSALYLCASSLSIYKETQYFGPGTRLLVL.